The clone carrying this TCR beta chain was detected ten times or more. For repertoire sequencing, the TCR beta CDR3 regions were amplified from RNA transcripts. HTBI-primed RT-PCR formed the first round, and a multiplex PCR formed the second. From the multiplex PCR reads, TCRdb called clonotypes with MiXCR, one entry per CDR3 protein. Of under 800,000 distinct CDR3 sequences in the sample, approximately 22% were seen once. The record originates from a study of Graves' ophthalmopathy and Graves' hyperthyroidism. About the research overall: The collection of peripheral blood took place at initial diagnosis, before any treatment.

The junction had 9 bases not matched to a gene; V was cut back by 5 bases and J by 6 bases. The CDR3 spans 15 residues. This receptor was identified in a woman aged 18-35 years with stable Graves' hyperthyroidism. Some clones in this sample may be carry-over from other donors' samples. The chain carries TRBV12-3 or TRBV12-4 and TRBJ2-7; 11 bases are a match to TRBD1. The sample taken for sequencing was peripheral blood. The CDR3 DNA reads TGTGCCAGCAGTCCAAGGACAGGGGGCTTAGGCGAGCAGTACTTC. Its protein is CASSPRTGGLGEQYF.